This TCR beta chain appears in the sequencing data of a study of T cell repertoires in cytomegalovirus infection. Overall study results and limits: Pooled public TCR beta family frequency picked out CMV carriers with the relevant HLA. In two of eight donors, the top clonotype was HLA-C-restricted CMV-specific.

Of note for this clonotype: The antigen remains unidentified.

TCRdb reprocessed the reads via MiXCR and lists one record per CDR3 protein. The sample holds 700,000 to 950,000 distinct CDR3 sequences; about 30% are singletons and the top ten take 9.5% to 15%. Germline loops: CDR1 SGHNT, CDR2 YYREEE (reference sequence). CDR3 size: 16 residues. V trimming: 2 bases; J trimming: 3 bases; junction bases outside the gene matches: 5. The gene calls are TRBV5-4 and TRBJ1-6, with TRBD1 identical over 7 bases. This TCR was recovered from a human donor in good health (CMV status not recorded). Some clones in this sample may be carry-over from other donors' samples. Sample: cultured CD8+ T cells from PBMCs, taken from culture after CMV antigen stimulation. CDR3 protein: CASSLRQGDYNSPLHF. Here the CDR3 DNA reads TGTGCCAGCAGCTTAAGACAGGGCGACTATAATTCACCCCTCCACTTT. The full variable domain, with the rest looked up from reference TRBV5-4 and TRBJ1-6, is ETGVTQSPTHLIKTRGQQVTLRCSSQSGHNTVSWYQQALGQGPQFIFQYYREEENGRGNFPPRFSGLQFPNYSSELNVNALELDDSALYLCASSLRQGDYNSPLHFGNGTRLTVT.